This T cell receptor (beta chain) was found in a study of cytomegalovirus exposure and HLA in healthy donors. Study observations and caveats: Cytomegalovirus-associated status was assigned to 164 TCR beta chains.

Note on this clone: Its antigen is not identified.

V was pared by 5 bases and J by 4 bases, with 1 base of the junction left unmatched. The CDR3 has 13 amino acids. CDR1 and CDR2 (germline): LNHNV, YYDKDF (reference sequence). The PCR made use of 60 Vbeta and 13 Jbeta primers. Using immunoSEQ multiplex PCR, the repertoire was profiled, and TCRdb retains in-frame clones only, with some absent. The sample includes over 150,000 clones, 70% to 80% of them seen just once. Sequencing was carried out using PBMCs. The V and J genes are TRBV15 and TRBJ2-3; the match to TRBD1 covers 9 bases. The origin of this receptor is a middle-aged man in good health and CMV-seronegative. The CDR3 loop is CATSWTGADTQYF. The CDR3, as DNA: TGTGCCACCAGCTGGACAGGGGCAGATACGCAGTATTTT.